Sequencing of this T cell receptor beta chain was carried out in a study of CD8+ T cells in alopecia areata. Notes on the study in general: Scalp sequencing also captures normal skin's resident alphabeta T cells.

Extracted RNA was reverse transcribed, and the resulting cDNA served as sequencing template. The assay was immunoSEQ multiplex PCR, and TCRdb's table has in-frame clones only and misses some. The data show some 120,000 clones, roughly three fifths seen once. A note on this clone: What it recognizes is unknown. Just one base apart from a much larger clone, this may be a read error.

Germline V gene sequence: CDR1 SGHKS, CDR2 YYEKEE (reference sequence). The CDR3 covers 14 residues. Treatment reported: oral pan-JAK inhibitor, 5-10 mg twice daily. V is TRBV5-5 and J is TRBJ2-7, with a weak D call TRBD1 (5 bases). The clonotype originates from a human donor with alopecia areata. This sample comprised CD8+ T cells sorted from blood, obtained at week 24, from a patient treated with tofacitinib. The CDR3: CASSQDTQGYEQYF. CDR3 DNA: TGCGCCAGCAGCCAAGATACCCAGGGCTACGAGCAGTACTTC.